Listed below are T cell receptor beta chains from one sample, sequenced in a study of control samples from healthy donors and cancer patients. Assay used: immunoSEQ multiplex PCR; TCRdb lists only in-frame clones, some missing. The sample lists 130,000 or so clones, over 80% seen once, with less than 2.5% in the top ten. The sequencing sample was made of blood. These receptors were obtained from a woman aged 45-65 years in good health. Each CDR3 is given with its conserved first and last residue. Fields, in order: clone size, J gene, V gene, D gene, CDR3 DNA, CDR3 protein. D genes are given only for firm matches. The listing skips clone size in some rows; elsewhere it reads once, few, many or a size class.

>.|TRBJ1-2|TRBV28|.
TGTGCCAGCAGTTTAAACGGGATTTTGGGCTACACCTTC
CASSLNGILGYTF
>.|TRBJ2-5|TRBV10-1|.
TGCGCCAGCAGTGAGAGGGACGCTGATCCAAGAGAGTCCCAGTACTTC
CASSERDADPRESQYF
>few|TRBJ2-1|TRBV4-1|.
TGCGCCAGCAGCCAAGTTGGACCAAATGGGAGCAATGAGCAGTTCTTC
CASSQVGPNGSNEQFF
>.|TRBJ2-4|TRBV5-1|TRBD1
TGCGCCAGCAGCTTGGCCGTGGGACAGGGGACGCCCATTCAGTACTTC
CASSLAVGQGTPIQYF
>once|TRBJ1-2|TRBV19|TRBD1
TGTGCCAGTAGTCCCCGACAGGGACCGAACTATGGCTACACCTTC
CASSPRQGPNYGYTF
>.|TRBJ2-7|TRBV2|.
TGTGCCAGCAGGAGGGACGGAGCCTACGAGCAGTACTTC
CASRRDGAYEQYF
>.|TRBJ1-1|TRBV6-5|.
TGTGCCAGCAGATCCGACCTTGGGACTGAAGCTTTCTTT
CASRSDLGTEAFF
>.|TRBJ1-4|TRBV5-1|.
TGCGCCAGCAGCTTGGGACAGATAACTAATGAAAAACTGTTTTTT
CASSLGQITNEKLFF
>.|TRBJ2-1|TRBV10-3|.
TGTGCCATCAGTGAGTCCCCGGTTGGGAATGAGCAGTTCTTC
CAISESPVGNEQFF
>once|TRBJ1-1|TRBV10-3|.
TGTGCCATCAGTGTCACAGGATCGAACACTGAAGCTTTCTTT
CAISVTGSNTEAFF
>.|TRBJ1-2|TRBV5-1|.
TGCGCCAGCAGCCCGGAGGGCAGGGCGCTCTATGGCTACACCTTC
CASSPEGRALYGYTF
>.|TRBJ1-2|TRBV6-2/TRBV6-3|.
TGTGCCAGCAGTTACGGGAGTTCGTCTAACTATGGCTACACCTTC
CASSYGSSSNYGYTF
>.|TRBJ1-1|TRBV7-8|.
TGTGCCAGCAGCCCAGGTCGGCCTGAAGCTTTCTTT
CASSPGRPEAFF
>.|TRBJ2-7|TRBV23-1|.
TGCGCCAGCAGTCAATTGCAAGCTACAGGAGGGATCTACGAGCAGTACTTC
CASSQLQATGGIYEQYF
>.|TRBJ2-7|TRBV6-5|TRBD1
TGTGCCAGCAGAAGGACAGGGGGGGGTGGCGAGCAGTACTTC
CASRRTGGGGEQYF
>once|TRBJ1-4|TRBV5-5|.
TGTGCCAGCAGCTTGGCGGCGCGGGCGAATGAAAAACTGTTTTTT
CASSLAARANEKLFF
>.|TRBJ1-5|TRBV20-1|.
TGCAGTGCTAGTGGGTTAGGTGGCGAGAAGCCCCAGCATTTT
CSASGLGGEKPQHF
>.|TRBJ1-1|TRBV12-5|.
TGTGCTAGTGCCCTCGGTGGGATCACTGAAGCTTTCTTT
CASALGGITEAFF
>.|TRBJ1-4|TRBV28|TRBD1
TGTGCCAGCAGTTTAGACAGGGGGCGGGAAAAACTGTTTTTT
CASSLDRGREKLFF
>.|TRBJ2-1|TRBV2|TRBD1
TGTGCCAGCAGTGAAAGGACAGGTCGGGGGTTCTTC
CASSERTGRGFF
>.|TRBJ1-1|TRBV27|.
TGTGCCAGCTCGGAAACCTTCAGGGTCTCTGAAGCTTTCTTT
CASSETFRVSEAFF
>.|TRBJ1-3|TRBV14|.
TGTGCCAGCAGCCAAGATCTAGGAGCTGGACACACCATATATTTT
CASSQDLGAGHTIYF